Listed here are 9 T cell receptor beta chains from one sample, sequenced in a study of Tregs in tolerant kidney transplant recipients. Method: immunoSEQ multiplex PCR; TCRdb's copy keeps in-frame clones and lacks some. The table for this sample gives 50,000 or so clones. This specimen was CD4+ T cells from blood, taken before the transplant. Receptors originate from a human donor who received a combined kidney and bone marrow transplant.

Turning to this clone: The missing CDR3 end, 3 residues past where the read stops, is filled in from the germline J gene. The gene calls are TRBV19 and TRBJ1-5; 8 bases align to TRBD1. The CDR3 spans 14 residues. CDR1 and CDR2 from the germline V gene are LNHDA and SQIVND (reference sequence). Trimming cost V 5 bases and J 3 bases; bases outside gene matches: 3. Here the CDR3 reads CASSATGANQPQHF. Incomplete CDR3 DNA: TGTGCCAGTAGTGCGACAGGGGCCAATCAGCCC.

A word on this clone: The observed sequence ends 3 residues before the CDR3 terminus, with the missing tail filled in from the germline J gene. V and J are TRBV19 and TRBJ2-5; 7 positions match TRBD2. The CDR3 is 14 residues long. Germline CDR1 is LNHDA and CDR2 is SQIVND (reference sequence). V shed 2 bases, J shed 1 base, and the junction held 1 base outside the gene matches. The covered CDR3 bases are TGTGCCAGTAGTATATCGGGGGGCCAAGAGACC. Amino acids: CASSISGGQET. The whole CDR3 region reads CASSISGGQETQYF.

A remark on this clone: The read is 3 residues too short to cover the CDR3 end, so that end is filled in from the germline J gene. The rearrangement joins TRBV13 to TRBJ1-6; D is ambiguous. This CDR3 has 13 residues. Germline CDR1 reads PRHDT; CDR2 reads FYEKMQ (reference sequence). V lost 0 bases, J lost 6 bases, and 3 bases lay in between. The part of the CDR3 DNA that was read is TGTGCCAGCAGCTTAGGCCTTAATTCACCC. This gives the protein CASSLGLNSP. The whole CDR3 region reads CASSLGLNSPLHF.

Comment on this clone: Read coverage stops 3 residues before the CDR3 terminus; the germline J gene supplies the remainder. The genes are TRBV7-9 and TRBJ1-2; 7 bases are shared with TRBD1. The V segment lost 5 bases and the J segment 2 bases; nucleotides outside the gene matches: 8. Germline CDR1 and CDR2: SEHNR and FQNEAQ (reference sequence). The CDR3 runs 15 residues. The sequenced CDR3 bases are TGTGCCAGCAGCAATAGACAGGGCCGGAACTATGGC. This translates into CASSNRQGRNYG. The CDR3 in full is CASSNRQGRNYGYTF. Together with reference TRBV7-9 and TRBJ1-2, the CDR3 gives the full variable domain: DTGVSQNPRHKITKRGQNVTFRCDPISEHNRLYWYRQTLGQGPEFLTYFQNEAQLEKSRLLSDRFSAERPKGSFSTLEIQRTEQGDSAMYLCASSNRQGRNYGYTFGSGTRLTVV.

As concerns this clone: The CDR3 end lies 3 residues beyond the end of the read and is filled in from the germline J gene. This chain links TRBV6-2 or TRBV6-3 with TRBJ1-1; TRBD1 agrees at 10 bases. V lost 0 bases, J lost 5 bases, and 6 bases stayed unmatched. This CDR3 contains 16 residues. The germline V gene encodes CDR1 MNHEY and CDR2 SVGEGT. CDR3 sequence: CASSYSRTGGRTEAFF. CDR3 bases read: TGTGCCAGCAGTTACTCTCGGACAGGGGGACGGACTGAA.

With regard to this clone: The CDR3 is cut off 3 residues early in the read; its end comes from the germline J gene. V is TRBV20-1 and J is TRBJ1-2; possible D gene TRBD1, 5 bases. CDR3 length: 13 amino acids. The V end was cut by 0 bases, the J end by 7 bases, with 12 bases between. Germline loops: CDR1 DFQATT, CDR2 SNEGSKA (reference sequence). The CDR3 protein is CSARDPGVGGYTF. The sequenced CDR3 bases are TGCAGTGCTAGAGATCCGGGGGTAGGTGGC.

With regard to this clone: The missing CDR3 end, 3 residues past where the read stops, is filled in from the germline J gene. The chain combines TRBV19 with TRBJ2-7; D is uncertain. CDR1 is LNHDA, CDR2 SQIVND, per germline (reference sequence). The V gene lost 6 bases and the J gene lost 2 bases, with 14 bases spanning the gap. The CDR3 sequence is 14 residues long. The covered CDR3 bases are TGTGCCAGTAGCTCTGAATGGCCAACCTACGAG. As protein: CASSSEWPTYE. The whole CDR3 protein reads CASSSEWPTYEQYF.

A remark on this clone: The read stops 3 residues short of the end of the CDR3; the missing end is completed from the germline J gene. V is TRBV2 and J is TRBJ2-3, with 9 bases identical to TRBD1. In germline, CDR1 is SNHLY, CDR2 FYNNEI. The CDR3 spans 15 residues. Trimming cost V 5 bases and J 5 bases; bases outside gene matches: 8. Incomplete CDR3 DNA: TGTGCCAGCAGTATACACAGGGGGCGGATAGATACG. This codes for CASSIHRGRIDT. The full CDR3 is CASSIHRGRIDTQYF.

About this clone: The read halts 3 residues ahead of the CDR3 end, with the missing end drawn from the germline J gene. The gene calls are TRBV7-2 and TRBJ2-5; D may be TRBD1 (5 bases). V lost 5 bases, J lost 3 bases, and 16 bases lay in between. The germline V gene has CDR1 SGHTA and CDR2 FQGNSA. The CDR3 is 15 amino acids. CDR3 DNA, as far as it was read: TGTGCCAGCAGCCCGGACATAGAGAGTAAAGAGACC. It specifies CASSPDIESKET. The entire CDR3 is CASSPDIESKETQYF.